The subject of this entry is one T cell receptor beta chain. The V and J ends lost 5 bases and 7 bases, in that order; junction bases with no gene match: 10. This CDR3 is 15 amino acids long. Germline CDR1 SGHNT, CDR2 YENEEA. This sample was taken from a study of blood T cell repertoires in COVID-19. Overall study context: The origin of the acute and convalescent COVID-19 samples was the United States, Italy and Spain. Sample material is recorded as cDNA or gDNA derived from T cells, B-cell-depleted T cells, or PBMCs.

Original data processing: Estimates of nucleated cell counts were drawn from the amplification of reference gene primers. Profiling relied on immunoSEQ multiplex PCR, and the TCRdb table lists in-frame clones only, not all of them. The V and J calls and clone size are taken from that table; D and trimming were inferred from the DNA. The sample shows some 200,000 clones, 80% of them seen only once. The sequence was obtained from a woman aged 65 to 85 with acute or convalescent COVID-19. The genes are TRBV11-3 and TRBJ2-1; 8 bases align to TRBD1. The sample comprised peripheral blood. The DNA of the CDR3 is TGTGCCAGCAGCCAGCAGGGGGCAATGGGAAATGAGCAGTTCTTC. Translation: CASSQQGAMGNEQFF.